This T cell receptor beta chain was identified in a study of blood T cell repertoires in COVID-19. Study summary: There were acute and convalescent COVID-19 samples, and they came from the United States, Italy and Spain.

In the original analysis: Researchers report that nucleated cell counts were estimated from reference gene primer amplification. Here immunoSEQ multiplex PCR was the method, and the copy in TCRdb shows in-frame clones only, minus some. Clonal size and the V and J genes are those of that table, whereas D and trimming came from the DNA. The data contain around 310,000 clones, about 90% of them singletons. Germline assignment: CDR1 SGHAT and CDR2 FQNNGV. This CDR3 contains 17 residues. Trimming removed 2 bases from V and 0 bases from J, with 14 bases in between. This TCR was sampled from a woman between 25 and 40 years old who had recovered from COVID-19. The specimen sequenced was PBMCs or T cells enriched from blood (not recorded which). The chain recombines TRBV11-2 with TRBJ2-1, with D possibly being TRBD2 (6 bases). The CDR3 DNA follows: TGTGCCAGCAGCTTACCGCCGACTAGGAGCTCCTACAATGAGCAGTTCTTC. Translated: CASSLPPTRSSYNEQFF. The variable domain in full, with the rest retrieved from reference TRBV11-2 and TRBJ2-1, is EAGVAQSPRYKIIEKRQSVAFWCNPISGHATLYWYQQILGQGPKLLIQFQNNGVVDDSQLPKDRFSAERLKGVDSTLKIQPAKLEDSAVYLCASSLPPTRSSYNEQFFGPGTRLTVL.